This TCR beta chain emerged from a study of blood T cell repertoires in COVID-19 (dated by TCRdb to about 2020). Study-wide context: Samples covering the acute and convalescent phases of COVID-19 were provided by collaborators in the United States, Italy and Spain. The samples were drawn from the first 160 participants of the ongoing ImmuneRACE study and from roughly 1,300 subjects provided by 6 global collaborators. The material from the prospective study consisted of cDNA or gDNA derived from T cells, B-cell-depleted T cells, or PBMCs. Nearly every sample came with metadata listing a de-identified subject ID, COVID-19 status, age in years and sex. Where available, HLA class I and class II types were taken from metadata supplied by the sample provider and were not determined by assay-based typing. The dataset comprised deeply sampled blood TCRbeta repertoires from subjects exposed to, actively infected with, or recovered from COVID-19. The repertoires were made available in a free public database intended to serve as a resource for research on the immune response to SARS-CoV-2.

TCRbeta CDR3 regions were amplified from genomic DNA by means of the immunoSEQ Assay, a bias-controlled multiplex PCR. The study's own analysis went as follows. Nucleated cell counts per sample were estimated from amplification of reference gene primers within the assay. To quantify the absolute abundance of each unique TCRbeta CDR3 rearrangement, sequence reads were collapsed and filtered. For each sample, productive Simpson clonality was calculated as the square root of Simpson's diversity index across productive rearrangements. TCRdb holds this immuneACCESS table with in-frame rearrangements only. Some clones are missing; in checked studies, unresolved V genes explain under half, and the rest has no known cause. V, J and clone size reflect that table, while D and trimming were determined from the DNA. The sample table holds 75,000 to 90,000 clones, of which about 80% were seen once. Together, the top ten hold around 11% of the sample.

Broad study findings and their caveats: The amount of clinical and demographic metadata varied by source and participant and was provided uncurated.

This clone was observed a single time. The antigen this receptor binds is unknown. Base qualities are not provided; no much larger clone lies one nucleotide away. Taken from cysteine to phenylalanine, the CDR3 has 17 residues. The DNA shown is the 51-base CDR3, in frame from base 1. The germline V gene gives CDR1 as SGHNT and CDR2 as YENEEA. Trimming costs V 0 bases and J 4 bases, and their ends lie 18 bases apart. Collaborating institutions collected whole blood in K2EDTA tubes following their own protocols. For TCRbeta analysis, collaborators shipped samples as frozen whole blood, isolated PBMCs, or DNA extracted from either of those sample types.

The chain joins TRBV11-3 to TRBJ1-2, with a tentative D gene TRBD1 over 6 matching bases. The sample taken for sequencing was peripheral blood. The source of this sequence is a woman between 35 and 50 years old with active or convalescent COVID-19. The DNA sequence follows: TGTGCCAGCAGCTTAGACCCTACGAGCAGGGGCGGCTATGGCTACACCTTC. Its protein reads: CASSLDPTSRGGYGYTF.